This T cell receptor beta chain originates from a study of neurological immune-mediated disorders. This clonotype showed up many times. TCRdb called the 5' RACE reads again in MiXCR, with one record for every CDR3 protein. Found here are 65,000 to 90,000 distinct CDR3 sequences, about a tenth of them singletons; the top ten hold about 1.8%. This CDR3 contains 15 residues. The germline V gene encodes CDR1 SQVTM and CDR2 ANQGSEA. J gave up 2 bases and V 3 bases, and 5 bases lay outside the gene matches. Sequencing input: PBMCs. V gene TRBV29-1 combines with J gene TRBJ2-3, with 10 positions matching TRBD1. This receptor was obtained from a man aged 35 to 55 in good health. The DNA of the CDR3 is TGCAGCGTTGACTGGGACAGGGGTACCACAGATACGCAGTATTTT. The encoded protein is CSVDWDRGTTDTQYF.